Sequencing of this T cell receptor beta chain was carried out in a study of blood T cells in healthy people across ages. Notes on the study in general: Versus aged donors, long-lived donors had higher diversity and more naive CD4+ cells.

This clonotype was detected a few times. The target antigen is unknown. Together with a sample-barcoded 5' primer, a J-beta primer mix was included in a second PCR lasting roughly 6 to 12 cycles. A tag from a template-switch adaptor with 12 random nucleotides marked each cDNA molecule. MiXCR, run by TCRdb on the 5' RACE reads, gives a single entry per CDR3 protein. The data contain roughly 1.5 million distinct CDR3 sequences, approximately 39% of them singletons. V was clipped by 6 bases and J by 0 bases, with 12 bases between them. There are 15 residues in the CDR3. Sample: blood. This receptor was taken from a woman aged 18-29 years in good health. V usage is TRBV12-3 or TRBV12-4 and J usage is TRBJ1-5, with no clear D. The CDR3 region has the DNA TGTGCCAGCAGAACGGGATCTTATAGCAATCAGCCCCAGCATTTT. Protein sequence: CASRTGSYSNQPQHF.